A single T cell receptor (beta chain) is shown here with its context. This sample stems from a study of blood T cell repertoires in COVID-19. On the study more broadly: Acute and convalescent COVID-19 samples came from the United States, Italy and Spain. The analysed material was cDNA or gDNA that came from T cells, B-cell-depleted T cells, or PBMCs.

Trimming took 0 bases from V and 4 from J; bases not matched to a gene: 10. CDR1 MNHEY and CDR2 SMNVEV come from the germline V gene (reference sequence). This CDR3 comprises 17 residues. In the source study's methods: Quantification of nucleated cells was approximated via reference gene primer amplification. Libraries were prepared by immunoSEQ multiplex PCR; TCRdb keeps only in-frame clonotypes and omits some of them. V and J calls and clone size are copied from that table; D and trimming were computed from the DNA. The table records 55,000 to 90,000 clones, 70% to 90% of them present only once. The sample taken for sequencing was peripheral blood. The rearrangement links TRBV27 to TRBJ2-7, with 9 bases matching TRBD2. This TCR came from a man aged 65 to 79 with active COVID-19. CDR3 region: CASSLSGGRATGYEQYF. CDR3 bases: TGTGCCAGCAGTTTATCTGGCGGGAGGGCCACCGGGTACGAGCAGTACTTC.